These 18 T cell receptor beta chains were all obtained from the same sample, sequenced in a study of T cells after yellow fever vaccination. In TCRdb, the 5' RACE reads were re-called with MiXCR into one record per CDR3 protein. This sample yields 350,000 to 450,000 distinct CDR3 sequences, of which approximately 6% are seen a single time; approximately 15% belongs to the top ten. The sample was PBMCs, taken 5 days after the yellow fever booster vaccination. The receptors come from a man aged 25 to 40 who received the YFV17D yellow fever vaccine.

This clonotype was seen a few times. The chain couples TRBV20-1 to TRBJ2-7; TRBD2 matches at 9 bases. Germline V gene lookup returns CDR1 DFQATT and CDR2 SNEGSKA (reference sequence). This CDR3 comprises 14 residues. The trim removed 7 bases at V and 8 bases at J, leaving 15 bases unmatched. CDR3 nucleotide sequence: TGCAGTGGGCGTAGCGGGAGTGCGGTTGGGCAGCAGTACTTC. It yields the protein CSGRSGSAVGQQYF.

This clonotype was counted at least ten times. The chain has TRBV18 and TRBJ1-1; D gene unclear. This CDR3 spans 14 amino acids. The germline gives CDR1 KGHSH, CDR2 LQKENI. Trimming pared 3 bases from V and 4 bases from J, leaving 12 bases between. DNA of the CDR3: TGTGCCAGCTCACCTACCGTGATGGGCACTGAAGCTTTCTTT. Protein sequence: CASSPTVMGTEAFF.

This clonotype was observed at least ten times. The chain is built from TRBV7-9 and TRBJ1-5; no firm D call. The germline V and J ends were trimmed by 0 bases and 2 bases, with 2 bases remaining between them. The germline gives CDR1 SEHNR, CDR2 FQNEAQ (reference sequence). The CDR3 loop spans 13 amino acids. In nucleotides, the CDR3 is TGTGCCAGCAGCTTAGCGCGCAATCAGCCCCAGCATTTT. It yields the protein CASSLARNQPQHF. Using reference TRBV7-9 and TRBJ1-5 for the parts outside the CDR3, the full variable domain is DTGVSQNPRHKITKRGQNVTFRCDPISEHNRLYWYRQTLGQGPEFLTYFQNEAQLEKSRLLSDRFSAERPKGSFSTLEIQRTEQGDSAMYLCASSLARNQPQHFGDGTRLSIL.

This clonotype was found a few times. J is TRBJ2-1 and V is TRBV28, with D perhaps given as TRBD1 or TRBD2 (6 bases each). V gave up 4 bases and J gave up 5 bases, with 12 bases separating them. The CDR3 covers 14 residues. CDR1 is MDHEN, CDR2 SYDVKM, per germline. Here the CDR3 reads CASSSGGLNNEQFF. In DNA form, the CDR3 reads TGTGCCAGCAGTTCCGGGGGCTTAAACAATGAGCAGTTCTTC.

This clonotype occurred a few times. This chain uses TRBV7-9 with TRBJ2-7; 8 bases match TRBD1. Trimming at V came to 6 bases and at J to 2 bases, leaving 9 bases not matched to a gene. Germline CDR1 and CDR2: SEHNR and FQNEAQ (reference sequence). This CDR3 comprises 15 residues. CDR3 in DNA: TGTGCCAGCAGTTCCACAGGGGGAACCCCCTACGAGCAGTACTTC. Translated: CASSSTGGTPYEQYF.

This clonotype was seen a handful of times. This chain uses TRBV11-2 with TRBJ2-3, with D perhaps matching TRBD2 (6 bases). Germline V lookup: CDR1 SGHAT, CDR2 FQNNGV. This CDR3 contains 18 residues. With 2 bases removed from V and 4 bases from J, the gap between germline ends came to 22 bases. The CDR3 sequence: CASSLSILGTGVADTQYF. CDR3 coding DNA: TGTGCCAGCAGCTTATCCATTTTAGGCACGGGAGTGGCAGATACGCAGTATTTT.

A few counts support this clonotype. The chain is built from TRBV18 and TRBJ2-3, with D possibly matching TRBD2 (6 bases). Germline V gene lookup returns CDR1 KGHSH and CDR2 LQKENI. The V end was cut by 1 base, the J end by 0 bases, with 8 bases between. The CDR3 is 15 residues long. CDR3 sequence: CASSPRGVSTDTQYF. CDR3 sequence (DNA): TGTGCCAGCTCACCACGGGGGGTCAGCACAGATACGCAGTATTTT. The full variable domain, with the rest looked up from reference TRBV18 and TRBJ2-3, is NAGVMQNPRHLVRRRGQEARLRCSPMKGHSHVYWYRQLPEEGLKFMVYLQKENIIDESGMPKERFSAEFPKEGPSILRIQQVVRGDSAAYFCASSPRGVSTDTQYFGPGTRLTVL.

This clonotype was recorded many times. The V call is TRBV7-3, the J call TRBJ2-1, with 9 bases lining up with TRBD2. This CDR3 region has 15 residues. CDR1 and CDR2 (germline): SGHTA, FQGTGA. Trimming removed 5 bases from V and 4 bases from J; junction bases left unmatched: 6. The CDR3 loop is CASSRSGSQYNEQFF. CDR3 DNA: TGTGCCAGCAGCCGTAGCGGGAGCCAGTACAATGAGCAGTTCTTC.

This clonotype was seen ten or more times. V gene TRBV5-1 combines with J gene TRBJ2-6; D call uncertain. V dropped 4 bases and J dropped 4 bases, with 12 bases sitting between them. The CDR3 covers 15 residues. Germline CDR1 and CDR2: SGHRS and YFSETQ. CDR3 sequence: CASSLPNTGANVLTF. In DNA, the CDR3 is TGCGCCAGCAGCCTCCCGAATACCGGGGCCAACGTCCTGACTTTC. Together with reference TRBV5-1 and TRBJ2-6, the CDR3 gives the full variable domain: KAGVTQTPRYLIKTRGQQVTLSCSPISGHRSVSWYQQTPGQGLQFLFEYFSETQRNKGNFPGRFSGRQFSNSRSEMNVSTLELGDSALYLCASSLPNTGANVLTFGAGSRLTVL.

The sample holds many counts of this clonotype. The gene calls are TRBV5-1 and TRBJ2-7; D is undetermined. Germline CDR1 and CDR2: SGHRS and YFSETQ. V dropped 5 bases and J dropped 7 bases, with 13 bases sitting between them. This CDR3 has 12 residues. CDR3 in amino acids: CASRGPSEEQYF. The CDR3 DNA reads as TGCGCCAGCAGAGGGCCCTCAGAAGAGCAGTACTTC.

The sample holds many counts of this clonotype. The chain is built from TRBV20-1 and TRBJ1-4; 12 bases match TRBD1. J was trimmed by 6 bases and V by 5 bases; bases with no gene match: 7. Germline V gene data show CDR1 as DFQATT and CDR2 as SNEGSKA (reference sequence). The CDR3 length is 15 residues. CDR3 loop: CSAPLGTGGDEKLFF. Here the CDR3 DNA reads TGCAGTGCTCCCCTCGGGACAGGGGGCGATGAAAAACTGTTTTTT.

This clonotype was seen a handful of times. The chain links TRBV7-2 to TRBJ2-5; 8 bases match TRBD1. Germline CDR1 SGHTA, CDR2 FQGNSA. The CDR3 contains 13 residues. With V trimmed by 5 bases and J by 7 bases, 6 bases remained unmatched. CDR3 region: CASSAQGALTQYF. The CDR3 DNA reads as TGTGCCAGCAGCGCCCAGGGGGCTCTGACCCAGTACTTC.

This clonotype was observed once. The genes are TRBV27 and TRBJ2-7; D call uncertain. V gave up 5 bases and J gave up 3 bases, with 11 bases separating them. The CDR3 sequence is 13 residues long. The V gene's germline CDR1 is MNHEY and CDR2 SMNVEV (reference sequence). CDR3 in DNA: TGTGCCAGCAGTCCGACCCGAAACTACGAGCAGTACTTC. It encodes CASSPTRNYEQYF.

This clonotype has ten or more counts. This sequence joins TRBV20-1 and TRBJ2-3; D ambiguous. V was clipped by 4 bases and J by 1 base, with 18 bases between them. The CDR3 contains 16 residues. From germline, CDR1 is DFQATT and CDR2 SNEGSKA (reference sequence). For the CDR3, the DNA is TGCAGTGCTACTCTCTTACCACCACTACGCACAGATACGCAGTATTTT. It specifies CSATLLPPLRTDTQYF.

There are many counts of this clonotype. The chain carries TRBV6-2 or TRBV6-3 and TRBJ2-3; D ambiguous. From germline, CDR1 is MNHEY and CDR2 SVGEGT. The V and J ends lost 0 bases and 6 bases respectively, with 22 bases between them. The CDR3 consists of 18 residues. The CDR3 loop is CASSYSIRAYQSADTQYF. The CDR3 bases are TGTGCCAGCAGTTACTCGATTCGAGCCTACCAGTCGGCGGATACGCAGTATTTT.

The chain carries TRBV6-2 or TRBV6-3 and TRBJ2-5; no definite D call. Germline V lookup: CDR1 MNHEY, CDR2 SVGEGT. V shed 8 bases and J shed 7 bases, with 17 bases lying between them. The CDR3 consists of 13 residues. In nucleotides, the CDR3 is TGTGCCAGCGGGCGAAGAGCCATGGGGACCCAGTACTTC. Its protein product is CASGRRAMGTQYF.

This clonotype was observed at least ten times. The chain is built from TRBV29-1 and TRBJ2-2; TRBD2 is a possible D gene (6 bases). This CDR3 has 14 residues. The ends were cut back, 6 bases at V and 7 bases at J, with 18 bases in the middle. CDR1 SQVTM and CDR2 ANQGSEA come from the germline V gene. The chain's CDR3 is CSVPGGVSLGELFF. CDR3 nucleotides: TGCAGCGTCCCGGGCGGGGTTTCTCTCGGGGAGCTGTTTTTT.

In its sample, this clonotype was seen a few times. The chain has TRBV12-5 and TRBJ2-6; 10 positions match TRBD2. Germline CDR1 LGHNT, CDR2 FRNRAP. The CDR3 totals 15 residues. Germline trimming cut 7 bases from V and 3 bases from J; bases unmatched to any gene: 3. The DNA for the CDR3 is TGTGCTAGTGCTAGCGGGAGAGGTGGGGCCAACGTCCTGACTTTC. The encoded protein is CASASGRGGANVLTF.